One and the same sample provided the 28 T cell receptor beta chains below, sequenced in a study of tumor-infiltrating lymphocytes in primary liver carcinoma (dated by TCRdb to 2017 to 2019). The sample was run on an Illumina HiSeq 2500. TCRbeta-specific cDNA was reverse-transcribed from 500 ng total RNA using a constant-region primer and ProtoScript II reverse transcriptase. Construction of the TCRbeta libraries relied on three nested rounds of multiplex PCR, following a slightly modified ARM-PCR procedure. Each of the first two PCR rounds ran for around 9 cycles and used multiplex TRBV1-TRBV30 forward primers together with a Cbeta reverse primer. TCRdb trimmed the raw reads at Q25, called clones with MiXCR and kept productive beta chains. CDR3 protein sequences are deduplicated, and each keeps its most common genes and DNA. The sample contains 45,000 or so distinct CDR3 sequences, 65% to 85% of them found a single time. The ten largest clones take up about 18% of the sample.

Total RNA and DNA were co-extracted from 20-30 mg of bulk tissue with the AllPrep DNA/RNA mini kit, without cell sorting. The material sequenced was liver tumor tissue from sampling region 2. This specimen's cell subset or site label, interpreted: tumor region T2, inferior pole. These receptors came from a man between 35 and 55 years old with primary liver carcinoma and hepatitis B virus infection.

Concerning this clonotype itself: It may be a read error: a sequence one base away is much more abundant. Here the CDR3 DNA reads TGCAATGCTAGACCAGCGGGAGGGTCCGAGCAGTACTTC. Residues: CNARPAGGSEQYF. This chain connects TRBV20-1 to TRBJ2-7; 10 bases are a match to TRBD2. Germline assignment: CDR1 DFQATT and CDR2 SNEGSKA (reference sequence). The CDR3 extends over 13 amino acids.

The rearrangement links TRBV29-1 to TRBJ2-1; TRBD2 aligns across 7 bases. V was pared by 4 bases and J by 9 bases, with 9 bases of the junction left unmatched. The CDR3 is 13 residues long. The germline gives CDR1 SQVTM, CDR2 ANQGSEA. For the CDR3, the DNA is TGCAGCGTTGGGGGGGGAGGCACCACTGAGCAGTTCTTC. Translation gives CSVGGGGTTEQFF.

Remarks on this clonotype: An end of the junction differs from the germline gene, which may be a read error. This chain connects TRBV12-3 or TRBV12-4 to TRBJ2-5; D remains unclear. The CDR3 is made up of 15 amino acids. The CDR3 nucleotides read TGTGCCAGCAGCACCTACCCCGGAAGCGAAGAGAACCAGTACTTC. It translates to CASSTYPGSEENQYF.

Points on this clonotype: This CDR3 fails to terminate in the conserved phenylalanine or tryptophan, so it likely reflects a read error. The chain uses TRBV29-1 and TRBJ2-1; 14 bases match TRBD2. The CDR3 is made up of 15 amino acids. Germline V CDR1 and CDR2: SQVTM, ANQGSEA. The DNA for the CDR3 is TGCAGCGTTAGACTAGCGGGAGGGTTCTACGATGAGCAGTTCCTC. It is translated as CSVRLAGGFYDEQFL.

The genes are TRBV5-4 and TRBJ2-7; TRBD1 matches at 9 bases. The CDR3 consists of 15 residues. Germline-derived CDR1 and CDR2 are SGHNT and YYREEE (reference sequence). V was pared by 7 bases and J by 5 bases, with 13 bases of the junction left unmatched. CDR3 in amino acids: CASGSNRDRVHEQYF. In DNA, the CDR3 is TGTGCCAGCGGCTCGAACCGGGACAGGGTCCACGAGCAGTACTTC.

This clonotype appeared a single time. Because the CDR3's place on the DNA is in doubt, the DNA is left out and the CDR3 is given as listed by TCRdb. The CDR3 is CTSSSSSNQGPRDEQCF. The chain carries TRBV6-6 and TRBJ2-7; TRBD1, the D gene given by the table, was not confirmed from the DNA. Ends included, the CDR3 has 17 residues. Germline assignment: CDR1 MNHNY and CDR2 SVGAGI (reference sequence).

By sample share, this clonotype is large. The chain's CDR3 is CASSLYEGNTIYF. The CDR3 bases are TGTGCCAGCAGCTTATATGAGGGAAACACCATATATTTT. This chain uses TRBV11-2 with TRBJ1-3, with no clear D. CDR1 SGHAT and CDR2 FQNNGV come from the germline V gene. The germline V and J ends were trimmed by 2 bases and 4 bases, with 6 bases remaining between them. The CDR3 is 13 residues long.

Concerning this clonotype: The junction does not match germline at one end; this may be a read error. The V and J genes are TRBV6-2 or TRBV6-3 and TRBJ2-5, with a weak D call TRBD1 (6 bases). The CDR3 contains 16 residues. The germline V gene encodes CDR1 MNHEY and CDR2 SVGEGT. The CDR3 protein is CVSSLGTPEKMWGQYF. CDR3 nucleotide sequence: TGTGTCAGCAGTCTCGGGACACCCGAGAAAATGTGGGGCCAGTACTTC.

Of note for this clonotype: The junction shows a germline mismatch at one end, possibly a read error. The J gene is TRBJ2-1, the V gene TRBV11-3, with D unresolved. The CDR3 sequence is 12 residues long. The germline CDR1 and CDR2 sequences are SGHNT and YENEEA. The CDR3 region has the DNA TGTGCCAGCAGCTCAGATGCCAATGAGCAGTTCTTT. Amino acid sequence: CASSSDANEQFF.

As for this clonotype: An end of the junction differs from the germline gene, which may be a read error. The gene calls are TRBV12-3 or TRBV12-4 and TRBJ2-1; no clear D gene. The CDR3 contains 11 residues. The CDR3 region has the DNA TGTGTCAGCAGTTTAGGGATTGAGCAGTTCTTC. Its protein is CVSSLGIEQFF.

Points on this clonotype: Without the conserved terminal phenylalanine or tryptophan, this CDR3 likely stems from a read error. The chain couples TRBV5-1 to TRBJ2-2; D possibly matches TRBD1 or TRBD2 (6 bases each). This CDR3 comprises 15 residues. CDR1 and CDR2 (germline): SGHRS, YFSETQ. The CDR3 loop is CASSLALGANGGLFY. Written as DNA, the CDR3 is TGCGCCAGCAGCTTGGCTCTGGGGGCGAACGGGGGGCTGTTTTAT.

This clonotype was recorded once. A read error may account for a junction end that differs from germline. The chain has TRBV11-2 and TRBJ2-1; the D call may be TRBD1 or TRBD2 (5 bases each). This CDR3 spans 15 amino acids. The germline V gene has CDR1 SGHAT and CDR2 FQNNGV. CDR3 sequence: CASSLDLGTYNGQFF. The CDR3 DNA follows: TGTGCTAGCAGTTTAGATCTGGGGACCTACAATGGGCAGTTCTTC.

Note on this clonotype: The CDR3 carries no conserved terminal phenylalanine or tryptophan, so it likely arises from a read error. J is TRBJ2-1 and V is TRBV12-3 or TRBV12-4; a weak D match, TRBD1 (5 bases). The V and J ends lost 7 bases and 6 bases respectively, with 7 bases between them. The CDR3 is 11 amino acids. The CDR3 DNA sequence: TGTGCCAGCAATAGGGGCAATGAGCAGTTCTTA. This translates into CASNRGNEQFL.

V usage is TRBV4-2 and J usage is TRBJ2-7; D assignment may be TRBD1 or TRBD2 (5 bases each). The germline V and J ends were trimmed by 0 bases and 3 bases, with 12 bases remaining between them. There are 15 residues in the CDR3. Germline V gene data show CDR1 as LGHNA and CDR2 as YNFKEQ. The CDR3 loop reads CASSQDEGNCYEQYF. Here the CDR3 DNA reads TGTGCCAGCAGCCAAGATGAGGGGAACTGCTACGAGCAGTACTTC.

In regard to this clonotype: One junction end does not reproduce the germline sequence, and a read error may be involved. The V gene is TRBV6-2 or TRBV6-3, the J gene TRBJ1-1; D uncertain. Germline CDR1 is MNHEY and CDR2 is SVGEGT. The CDR3 length is 16 residues. The chain's CDR3 is CANSYSLVYHHSEAFF. The CDR3 DNA reads as TGTGCCAACAGTTACTCGCTGGTTTACCACCACTCTGAAGCTTTCTTT.

A word on this clonotype: This may be a read error: a much more frequent sequence differs by one nucleotide. V usage is TRBV12-3 or TRBV12-4 and J usage is TRBJ2-7; weak D call: TRBD2 (5 bases). The length of the CDR3 is 11 residues. Trimming pared 10 bases from V and 9 bases from J, leaving 16 bases between. The CDR3 sequence: CANSRGSGQYF. The DNA of the CDR3 is TGTGCCAACAGCCGGGGTTCCGGGCAGTACTTC.

The chain recombines TRBV14 with TRBJ2-1; 8 bases are shared with TRBD2. The V and J ends lost 7 bases and 15 bases, in that order; junction bases with no gene match: 23. This CDR3 contains 16 residues. Germline V gene sequence: CDR1 SGHDN, CDR2 FVKESK. The CDR3 DNA follows: TGTGCCAGCAATGCCGTAGCGGGACGGGTAAACAATGAACGGTTCTTC. The encoded protein is CASNAVAGRVNNERFF.

A remark on this clonotype: Compared with germline, one end of the junction differs, possibly owing to a read error. The chain carries TRBV11-2 and TRBJ2-6; D remains ambiguous. Germline-derived CDR1 and CDR2 are SGHAT and FQNNGV. This CDR3 has 19 residues. CDR3 sequence reads: CAISSSWVPSLSGANVLTF. Written as DNA, the CDR3 is TGTGCCATCAGCAGCAGCTGGGTACCAAGTCTCTCTGGGGCCAACGTCCTGACTTTC.

J is TRBJ2-5 and V is TRBV12-3 or TRBV12-4; 7 nucleotides line up with TRBD2. Trimming at V came to 5 bases and at J to 3 bases, leaving 6 bases not matched to a gene. The length of the CDR3 is 14 residues. This chain's CDR3 is CASSGVRGEETQYF. The CDR3 coding sequence is TGTGCCAGCAGTGGCGTACGGGGGGAAGAGACCCAGTACTTC.

Turning to this clonotype: The final CDR3 position lacks the conserved phenylalanine or tryptophan, pointing to a likely read error. The chain is built from TRBV11-2 and TRBJ2-6; TRBD1 matches 8 bases. In germline, CDR1 is SGHAT, CDR2 FQNNGV. The CDR3 sequence is 21 residues long. The CDR3, as DNA: TGTGCCAGCAGCATGGGGGGAGACAGGGGCATTTCCCTCTCTGGGGCCATCGTCCTGACTCAC. Encoded protein: CASSMGGDRGISLSGAIVLTH.

As regards this clonotype: This CDR3 fails to terminate in the conserved phenylalanine or tryptophan, so it likely reflects a read error. The rearrangement uses TRBV12-3 or TRBV12-4 and TRBJ2-1; 12 nucleotides align to TRBD2. This CDR3 comprises 14 residues. V trimming: 9 bases; J trimming: 12 bases; junction bases outside the gene matches: 12. In nucleotides, the CDR3 is TGTGCCAGTATGACTAGCGGGAGATACATTGCGCAGTTCATC. It encodes CASMTSGRYIAQFI.

On this clonotype: It is likely a read error, because the conserved phenylalanine at the end of the CDR3 is missing. The DNA is left out, because the CDR3 cannot be placed on it with certainty; the CDR3 is given as TCRdb lists it. The chain combines TRBV29-1 with TRBJ2-1; TRBD2 reflects the table's D call only, with no check against the DNA. Including both end residues, the CDR3 is 15 amino acids long. Per germline, CDR1 SQVTM and CDR2 ANQGSEA. This CDR3 reads CSIGLAGGFYNERFL.

This clonotype has at least ten counts. This may stem from a read error, because a much larger clone lies one nucleotide away. The rearrangement uses TRBV6-5 and TRBJ1-2, with 12 nucleotides matching TRBD1. With V trimmed by 2 bases and J by 8 bases, 6 bases remained unmatched. The germline V gene has CDR1 MNHEY and CDR2 SVGAGI. There are 15 residues in the CDR3. This CDR3 is CASSYDGTGGIGYTF. CDR3 nucleotide sequence: TGTGCCAGCAGTTACGACGGGACAGGGGGCATCGGCTACACCTTC.

For this clonotype: A much larger clone lies a single base off, so this may be a read error. The rearrangement uses TRBV5-6 and TRBJ2-2; D gene uncertain. V gave up 6 bases and J gave up 6 bases, with 9 bases separating them. The CDR3 has 12 residues. CDR1 and CDR2 from the germline V gene are SGHDT and YYEEEE. As DNA, the CDR3 is TGTGCCAGCAACTGGTCCTCCGGGGAGCTGTTTTTT. It yields the protein CASNWSSGELFF.

Of note for this clonotype: Here the CDR3 omits its conserved ending phenylalanine or tryptophan, so a read error is the likely source. V gene TRBV11-1 combines with J gene TRBJ1-1; D remains ambiguous. With 7 bases removed from V and 7 bases from J, the gap between germline ends came to 10 bases. This CDR3 is built from 11 residues. CDR1 is SGHAT, CDR2 FQDESV, per germline (reference sequence). The CDR3 region has the DNA TGTGCCAGCAACCTCTCGGGTGAAGCTTTCTTA. It specifies CASNLSGEAFL.

The chain employs TRBV29-1 and TRBJ2-1; D is possibly TRBD1 or TRBD2 (6 bases each). The CDR3 totals 15 residues. The V gene's germline CDR1 is SQVTM and CDR2 ANQGSEA. V lost 7 bases to trimming and J lost 12 bases, with 28 bases between them. CDR3 in amino acids: CSASKGGGMASVQFF. CDR3 sequence (DNA): TGCAGCGCTTCAAAGGGGGGCGGGATGGCTAGTGTGCAGTTCTTC.

Details on this clonotype: The germline gene is not matched at one end of the junction; a read error may be the cause. J is TRBJ1-1 and V is TRBV29-1; D might be TRBD1 (6 bases). The germline V gene has CDR1 SQVTM and CDR2 ANQGSEA. The CDR3 is 13 residues long. CDR3 in amino acids: CSMLDRKNTEAFF. The CDR3, as DNA: TGTAGTATGCTCGACAGGAAGAACACTGAAGCTTTCTTT.

The chain has TRBV6-1 and TRBJ1-5; tentatively, D is TRBD1 (5 bases). This CDR3 has 16 amino acids. Germline assignment: CDR1 MNHNS and CDR2 SASEGT. V was trimmed by 0 bases and J by 16 bases, leaving 25 bases between them. CDR3 amino acids: CASSEARQWGNQPLHF. The DNA of the CDR3 is TGTGCCAGCAGTGAAGCGCGGCAGTGGGGCAATCAGCCCCTCCATTTT.